Sequencing of this T cell receptor (beta chain) was carried out in a study of shared clonotypes between healthy human individuals. Assay: immunoSEQ multiplex PCR; the TCRdb copy retains only in-frame clones and omits some. The table shows fewer than 1.8 million clones, with approximately 98.5% occurring only once. The CDR3 length is 16 residues. CDR1 and CDR2 (germline): SGHRS, YFSETQ. V lost 0 bases, J lost 9 bases, and 9 bases stayed unmatched. This clonotype was obtained from a man younger than 40 in good health. Source material: naive CD4+ T cells sorted from blood. Subset: CD45RA+ positively selected. The rearrangement links TRBV5-1 to TRBJ2-1; 10 bases fit TRBD2. CDR3 bases: TGCGCCAGCAGCTTGGCCGGCCTAGCGGGAGTGGGTGAGCAGTTCTTC. As protein: CASSLAGLAGVGEQFF.